This TCR beta chain emerged from a study of T cell repertoires in cytomegalovirus infection. Study at large: Evidence of both CMV infection and a matching HLA type came from public TCR beta signatures. Study-level results: HLA-C-restricted, CMV-specific TCR beta clonotypes were dominant ex vivo. Accumulated public TCR beta family frequency recognized individuals carrying CMV together with the relevant HLA.

About this clonotype itself: Its antigen is currently unknown. A single base separates this from a much larger clone, so it may be a read error.

Trimming removed 5 bases from V and 2 bases from J, with 10 bases in between. This CDR3 has 15 amino acids. The V gene's germline CDR1 is SEHNR and CDR2 FQNEAQ (reference sequence). One entry per CDR3 protein, called by TCRdb with MiXCR from the reads. The data show 450,000 to 650,000 distinct CDR3 sequences, approximately 26% seen once. Input material: PBMCs. The TCR was taken from a human donor in good health (CMV status not recorded). Some clones in this sample may be carry-over from other donors' samples. This sequence joins TRBV7-9 and TRBJ2-6; D is unclear. In nucleotides, the CDR3 is TGTGCCAGCAGCCGCACCTTCCCTGGGGCCAACGTCCTGACTTTC. Amino acids: CASSRTFPGANVLTF.